This T cell receptor beta chain was found in a study of tumor T cells in aggressive B-cell lymphoma. The germline gives CDR1 SGDLS, CDR2 YYNGEE. Trimming removed 4 bases from V and 3 bases from J; junction bases left unmatched: 13. This CDR3 has 18 amino acids. Produced via immunoSEQ multiplex PCR; TCRdb's table is partial and in-frame only. The table shows about 2,600 clones, with around 81% occurring only once. This chain links TRBV9 with TRBJ2-3, with 11 bases aligning to TRBD2. Sequenced material: tumor tissue. This clonotype was obtained from an adult with diffuse large B cell lymphoma. The CDR3 DNA reads TGTGCCAGCAGCTCCCCCTGGGGTAGCGGGGGGGCTACAGATACGCAGTATTTT. This gives the protein CASSSPWGSGGATDTQYF.